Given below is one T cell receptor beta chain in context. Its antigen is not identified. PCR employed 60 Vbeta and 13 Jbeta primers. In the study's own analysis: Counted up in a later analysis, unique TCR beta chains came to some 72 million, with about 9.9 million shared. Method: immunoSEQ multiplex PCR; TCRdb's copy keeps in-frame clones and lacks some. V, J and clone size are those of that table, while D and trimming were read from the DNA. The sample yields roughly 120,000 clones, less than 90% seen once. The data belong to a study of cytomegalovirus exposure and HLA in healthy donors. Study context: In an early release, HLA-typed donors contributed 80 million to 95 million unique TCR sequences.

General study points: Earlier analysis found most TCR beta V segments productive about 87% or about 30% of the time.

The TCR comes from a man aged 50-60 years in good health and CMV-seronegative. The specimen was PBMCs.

The CDR3 DNA reads as TGTGCCAGCAGTTTCACAGGGGGCGATGGCTACACCTTC. This sequence encodes CASSFTGGDGYTF. The V gene is TRBV28, the J gene TRBJ1-2, with 9 positions matching TRBD1. V lost 3 bases and J lost 6; bases outside the gene matches: 2. Germline values: CDR1 MDHEN, CDR2 SYDVKM. CDR3 length: 13 amino acids.